This TCR beta chain was documented in a study of T cell responses to AZD1222 COVID-19 vaccine. Here immunoSEQ multiplex PCR was the method, and the copy in TCRdb shows in-frame clones only, minus some. Among roughly 160,000 clones listed, 88% were seen once. Study-level findings and limits: Among those given AZD1222, only six or seven were seropositive at baseline. Donors, mostly white British, included more females; clonal diversity was possibly underestimated.

A note on this clone: Its matching antigen is unknown.

The CDR3 consists of 14 residues. Trimming cost V 3 bases and J 0 bases, with 6 bases left between them. CDR1 SGHTA and CDR2 FQGNSA come from the germline V gene. Pooling was applied to second doses at about 4 or about 12 weeks. This clonotype originated in an adult who received the AZD1222 COVID-19 vaccine. The gene calls are TRBV7-2 and TRBJ1-5, with D unclear. The sequencing here drew on peripheral blood, taken 28 days after the second AZD1222 dose. The CDR3 loop is CASSFYISNQPQHF. For the CDR3, the DNA is TGTGCCAGCAGCTTCTACATTAGCAATCAGCCCCAGCATTTT. The entire variable domain, with the rest obtained from reference TRBV7-2 and TRBJ1-5, is as follows: GAGVSQSPSNKVTEKGKDVELRCDPISGHTALYWYRQSLGQGLEFLIYFQGNSAPDKSGLPSDRFSAERTGGSVSTLTIQRTQQEDSAVYLCASSFYISNQPQHFGDGTRLSIL.